This entry features one T cell receptor beta chain sequence. Its antigen is undetermined. This entry comes from a study of OX40 agonist ivuxolimab in advanced cancers. Study findings and constraints: It was not determined which antigens were specifically recognized by the peripheral T cells that had undergone clonal expansion.

Clones were read by immunoSEQ multiplex PCR, and TCRdb kept only the in-frame ones, dropping some. Of approximately 71,000 clones detected, around 94% appear once; the ten largest clones hold about 15%. Trimming pared 6 bases from V and 0 bases from J, leaving 8 bases between. The germline gives CDR1 SEHNR, CDR2 FQNEAQ (reference sequence). This CDR3 contains 13 residues. The sequenced sample was CD4+ or CD8+ T cells sorted from blood, obtained in a trial of the OX40 agonist ivuxolimab. This TCR came from an adult with an advanced solid tumor such as melanoma, head and neck, liver or kidney cancer. The V call is TRBV7-9, the J call TRBJ1-1; D not certain. In DNA form, the CDR3 reads TGTGCCAGCAGACCGGGAATGAACACTGAAGCTTTCTTT. It translates to CASRPGMNTEAFF. Full variable domain (outside the CDR3, taken from reference TRBV7-9 and TRBJ1-1): DTGVSQNPRHKITKRGQNVTFRCDPISEHNRLYWYRQTLGQGPEFLTYFQNEAQLEKSRLLSDRFSAERPKGSFSTLEIQRTEQGDSAMYLCASRPGMNTEAFFGQGTRLTVV.